This TCR beta chain was profiled in a study of T cells in Graves' hyperthyroidism and ophthalmopathy. Study results and caveats: Ophthalmopathy was told apart from stable hyperthyroidism by a 13 V-J model. Before onset, by a median of approximately 5.9 months, the model predicted ophthalmopathy. Most expanded thyroid clonotypes above 0.001 recurred in blood.

As for this clonotype: Its matching antigen is unknown.

CDR3 length: 10 amino acids. The germline V gene has CDR1 SQVTM and CDR2 ANQGSEA. Deletions cut 8 bases from V and 4 bases from J, with 8 bases between. Each diagnosis was grounded in clinical symptoms, serum thyroxine and TRAb, thyroid ultrasound, and orbital computed tomography. Amplification targeted TCR beta CDR3 regions from RNA transcripts. When the TCR CDR3 underwent first-round RT-PCR, the HTBI primer set was used. TCRdb analysed the multiplex PCR reads with MiXCR anew, one entry per CDR3 protein. The sample shows more than 500,000 distinct CDR3 sequences, 46% of them seen only once. The chain links TRBV29-1 to TRBJ1-1; D remains ambiguous. Sample: peripheral blood or thyroid tissue (not recorded which). This clonotype was obtained from an adult woman with Graves' disease, either hyperthyroidism or ophthalmopathy (not recorded which). The CDR3 reads CSLGGTEAFF. The CDR3 bases are TGCAGCTTGGGAGGCACTGAAGCTTTCTTT. Full variable domain (outside the CDR3, taken from reference TRBV29-1 and TRBJ1-1): SAVISQKPSRDICQRGTSLTIQCQVDSQVTMMFWYRQQPGQSLTLIATANQGSEATYESGFVIDKFPISRPNLTFSTLTVSNMSPEDSSIYLCSLGGTEAFFGQGTRLTVV.